The 22 T cell receptor beta chains below all came from one sample that was sequenced in a study of CD8+CD57+ T cells in acquired aplastic anemia. Investigators profiled TCR beta VDJ and CDR3 from genomic DNA template. MiXCR, applied by TCRdb to the reads, yields one record per CDR3 protein. Seen here are 200,000 to 250,000 distinct CDR3 sequences, around three fifths observed once, and the top ten hold around 58%. For sequencing, patients were chosen who had shown expansion of CD8+CD57+ cells by flow cytometry. The sample consisted of sorted CD4+, CD8+, or CD8+CD57+ T cells (not recorded which) from PBMCs. Every receptor here comes from a human donor with aplastic anemia.

For this clonotype: Its ends do not fully match the called genes, so a read error is possible. The chain carries TRBV7-8 and TRBJ1-5; 8 bases are shared with TRBD1. The CDR3 is 16 residues long. Looked up from germline, CDR1 is SGHVS and CDR2 is FQNEAQ. This chain's CDR3 is CASSYQDRVIGQPQRF. The CDR3 region has the DNA TGTGCCAGCAGCTACCAGGACAGGGTTATTGGGCAGCCCCAGCGTTTT.

The gene calls are TRBV19 and TRBJ2-3; D is uncertain. The ends were cut back, 6 bases at V and 0 bases at J, with 7 bases in the middle. Germline CDR1 LNHDA, CDR2 SQIVND (reference sequence). This CDR3 is built from 13 residues. For the CDR3, the DNA is TGTGCCAGTAGATCCGGTAGCACAGATACGCAGTATTTT. Encoded protein: CASRSGSTDTQYF.

This chain links TRBV19 with TRBJ1-2; no clear D. CDR1 is LNHDA and CDR2 is SQIVND in the germline V gene (reference sequence). The V end was cut by 8 bases, the J end by 3 bases, with 10 bases between. There are 12 residues in the CDR3. As DNA, the CDR3 is TGTGCCAGTGGAATCAGGTACTATGGCTACACCTTC. Translated, it gives CASGIRYYGYTF.

This chain links TRBV5-1 with TRBJ2-7; 14 bases match TRBD2. Germline lookup yields CDR1 SGHRS and CDR2 YFSETQ. J gave up 3 bases and V 3 bases, and 11 bases lay outside the gene matches. The CDR3 runs 18 residues. The chain's CDR3 is CASSSGLAGATLNYEQYF. DNA of the CDR3: TGCGCCAGCAGCTCGGGACTAGCGGGGGCTACGCTAAACTACGAGCAGTACTTC.

CDR3 loop: CASSLRDRGPFF. CDR3 DNA sequence: TGTGCCAGCAGCCTGCGGGACAGGGGACCTTTCTTT. This chain links TRBV7-9 with TRBJ1-1, with 10 bases lining up with TRBD1. The germline gives CDR1 SEHNR, CDR2 FQNEAQ (reference sequence). V was pared by 5 bases and J by 12 bases, with 6 bases of the junction left unmatched. The CDR3 consists of 12 residues.

This chain joins TRBV10-3 and TRBJ2-2; D call uncertain. Germline V lookup: CDR1 ENHRY, CDR2 SYGVKD. V shed 11 bases and J shed 5 bases, with 15 bases lying between them. The CDR3 has 13 residues. CDR3 DNA sequence: TGTGCCTCCTTGCCCTGGGGAACCGGGGAGCTGTTTTTT. Its translation: CASLPWGTGELFF.

The V call is TRBV20-1, the J call TRBJ2-2; TRBD2 might be the D (6 bases). The CDR3 runs to 15 residues. Germline V gives CDR1 DFQATT, CDR2 SNEGSKA (reference sequence). V lost 0 bases, J lost 5 bases, and 13 bases lay in between. DNA for the CDR3: TGCAGTGCTAGAGATAGGAGGGTTCGAACCGGGGAGCTGTTTTTT. This translates into CSARDRRVRTGELFF.

The V and J genes are TRBV24-1 and TRBJ2-1; 8 positions agree with TRBD2. V lost 3 bases, J lost 4 bases, and 7 bases stayed unmatched. The germline gives CDR1 KGHDR, CDR2 SFDVKD. CDR3 length: 16 amino acids. The CDR3 here is CATSDDIAGLYNEQFF. The CDR3 DNA follows: TGTGCCACCAGTGATGACATAGCGGGACTATACAATGAGCAGTTCTTC.

V gene TRBV7-9 combines with J gene TRBJ2-7, with D maybe TRBD1 (5 bases). Trimming removed 1 base from V and 3 bases from J, with 10 bases in between. Germline assignment: CDR1 SEHNR and CDR2 FQNEAQ (reference sequence). The CDR3 is 14 residues long. CDR3 protein: CASSLGQQGYEQYF. CDR3 coding DNA: TGTGCCAGCAGCTTAGGACAGCAGGGCTACGAGCAGTACTTC.

V and J are TRBV10-1 and TRBJ1-4, with 9 bases identical to TRBD1. The CDR3 has 18 amino acids. Trimming took 1 base from V and 2 from J; bases not matched to a gene: 8. CDR1 and CDR2 from the germline V gene are WNHNN and SYGVQD (reference sequence). The CDR3, as DNA: TGCGCCAGCAGTGAGTTTTCCGGGACAGGGAAGACTAATGAAAAACTGTTTTTT. Residues: CASSEFSGTGKTNEKLFF.

This chain joins TRBV15 and TRBJ2-2; weak D call: TRBD2 (5 bases). From germline, CDR1 is LNHNV and CDR2 YYDKDF (reference sequence). Trimming pared 3 bases from V and 6 bases from J, leaving 8 bases between. The CDR3 runs to 13 residues. In DNA form, the CDR3 reads TGTGCCACCAGCAGGCCGAGGGCCGGGGAGCTGTTTTTT. Its translation: CATSRPRAGELFF.

The rearrangement links TRBV7-8 to TRBJ1-6; D is unclear. Trimming stripped 5 bases from V and 0 bases from J, with 14 bases between. Per germline, CDR1 SGHVS and CDR2 FQNEAQ. The CDR3 loop spans 17 amino acids. CDR3: CASSTPRPSSYNSPLHF. Written as DNA, the CDR3 is TGTGCCAGCAGCACCCCTCGCCCCAGCTCCTATAATTCACCCCTCCACTTT.

The rearrangement uses TRBV20-1 and TRBJ2-5; 9 nucleotides line up with TRBD2. With 6 bases clipped from V and 7 bases from J, the junction kept 12 bases outside the gene matches. The length of the CDR3 is 14 residues. CDR1 DFQATT and CDR2 SNEGSKA come from the germline V gene (reference sequence). The CDR3 is CSAPVLAGLGTQYF. The CDR3 coding sequence is TGCAGTGCCCCAGTTCTAGCGGGGCTCGGGACCCAGTACTTC.

Regarding this clonotype: The junction departs from the called germline gene at one end, perhaps through a read error. This chain links TRBV7-7 with TRBJ2-1, with 10 bases matching TRBD2. This CDR3 contains 16 residues. CDR1 is SSHAT, CDR2 FNYEAQ, per germline (reference sequence). The CDR3 DNA follows: TGTGCTAGCAGCCCAGAAAGCGGGAGGGCCACGAATGAGCAGTTCTTC. Its protein is CASSPESGRATNEQFF. The whole variable domain, remainder taken from reference TRBV7-7 and TRBJ2-1, is GAGVSQSPRYKVTKRGQDVTLRCDPISSHATLYWYQQALGQGPEFLTYFNYEAQPDKSGLPSDRFSAERPEGSISTLTIQRTEQRDSAMYRCASSPESGRATNEQFFGPGTRLTVL.

The chain combines TRBV10-3 with TRBJ1-6, with TRBD1 identical over 9 bases. The CDR3 totals 15 residues. With 5 bases clipped from V and 5 bases from J, the junction kept 4 bases outside the gene matches. Germline V gene data show CDR1 as ENHRY and CDR2 as SYGVKD. The CDR3, as DNA: TGTGCCATCAGTCGACAGGGGGTTGATAATTCACCCCTCCACTTT. Its translation is CAISRQGVDNSPLHF.

V is TRBV2 and J is TRBJ2-7; no reliable D call. V was shortened by 2 bases and J by 2 bases, with 1 base between the two germline ends. The CDR3 is 11 amino acids. Germline V gene data show CDR1 as SNHLY and CDR2 as FYNNEI. The CDR3 DNA reads TGTGCCAGCAGTGAAACCTACGAGCAGTACTTC. Residues: CASSETYEQYF.

The rearrangement uses TRBV10-3 and TRBJ2-1; D remains ambiguous. Trimming shortened V by 4 bases and J by 5 bases, and 12 bases separated the two germline ends. The CDR3 sequence is 14 residues long. Germline-derived CDR1 and CDR2 are ENHRY and SYGVKD. The CDR3 sequence is CAISGTDPNNEQFF. The CDR3 bases are TGTGCCATCAGTGGAACAGATCCCAACAATGAGCAGTTCTTC.

V is TRBV19 and J is TRBJ2-2, with D maybe TRBD2 (6 bases). Germline V gives CDR1 LNHDA, CDR2 SQIVND (reference sequence). The CDR3 runs to 14 residues. V was cut by 4 bases and J by 5 bases, with 11 bases left in between. DNA for the CDR3: TGTGCCAGTAGTAGAACTAGCTCTACCGGGGAGCTGTTTTTT. Translating it yields CASSRTSSTGELFF.

This clonotype was detected only once. This chain joins TRBV9 and TRBJ1-2; TRBD1 is a possible D gene (6 bases). The germline gives CDR1 SGDLS, CDR2 YYNGEE. This CDR3 is built from 12 residues. Trimming removed 5 bases from V and 9 bases from J, with 14 bases in between. CDR3 residues: CASRPGTRSYTF. CDR3 in DNA: TGTGCCAGCAGGCCCGGGACAAGGAGCTACACCTTC.

This clonotype was detected a few times. This may be a read error, as it is one base from a much larger clone. The chain is built from TRBV7-9 and TRBJ1-2, with 11 bases matching TRBD1. The ends lost 5 bases at V and 8 bases at J; junction bases unmatched: 10. The CDR3 runs 15 residues. Germline loops: CDR1 SEHNR, CDR2 FQNEAQ (reference sequence). CDR3 nucleotides: TGTGCCAGCAGCACTCCCGGGACAGGGGGTGAAGGCTACACCTTC. Amino acids: CASSTPGTGGEGYTF.

With regard to this clonotype: The junction shows a germline mismatch at one end, possibly a read error. The J gene is TRBJ2-7, the V gene TRBV7-2; D call uncertain. The CDR3 is made up of 19 amino acids. CDR1 and CDR2 (germline): SGHTA, FQGNSA. The CDR3 loop is CASSQDLGRPEPSSYEQYF. DNA for the CDR3: TGCGCCAGCAGCCAAGACCTCGGGCGGCCAGAACCCTCCTCCTACGAGCAGTACTTC.

The rearrangement joins TRBV19 to TRBJ1-3, with 8 positions matching TRBD1. Germline V CDR1 and CDR2: LNHDA, SQIVND (reference sequence). V dropped 6 bases and J dropped 0; count of bases not matched to a gene: 4. This CDR3 has 15 residues. As DNA, the CDR3 is TGTGCCAGTAGCCGGGACAGGTACTCTGGAAACACCATATATTTT. It specifies CASSRDRYSGNTIYF. The complete variable domain, with remaining parts taken from reference TRBV19 and TRBJ1-3, reads DGGITQSPKYLFRKEGQNVTLSCEQNLNHDAMYWYRQDPGQGLRLIYYSQIVNDFQKGDIAEGYSVSREKKESFPLTVTSAQKNPTAFYLCASSRDRYSGNTIYFGEGSWLTVV.